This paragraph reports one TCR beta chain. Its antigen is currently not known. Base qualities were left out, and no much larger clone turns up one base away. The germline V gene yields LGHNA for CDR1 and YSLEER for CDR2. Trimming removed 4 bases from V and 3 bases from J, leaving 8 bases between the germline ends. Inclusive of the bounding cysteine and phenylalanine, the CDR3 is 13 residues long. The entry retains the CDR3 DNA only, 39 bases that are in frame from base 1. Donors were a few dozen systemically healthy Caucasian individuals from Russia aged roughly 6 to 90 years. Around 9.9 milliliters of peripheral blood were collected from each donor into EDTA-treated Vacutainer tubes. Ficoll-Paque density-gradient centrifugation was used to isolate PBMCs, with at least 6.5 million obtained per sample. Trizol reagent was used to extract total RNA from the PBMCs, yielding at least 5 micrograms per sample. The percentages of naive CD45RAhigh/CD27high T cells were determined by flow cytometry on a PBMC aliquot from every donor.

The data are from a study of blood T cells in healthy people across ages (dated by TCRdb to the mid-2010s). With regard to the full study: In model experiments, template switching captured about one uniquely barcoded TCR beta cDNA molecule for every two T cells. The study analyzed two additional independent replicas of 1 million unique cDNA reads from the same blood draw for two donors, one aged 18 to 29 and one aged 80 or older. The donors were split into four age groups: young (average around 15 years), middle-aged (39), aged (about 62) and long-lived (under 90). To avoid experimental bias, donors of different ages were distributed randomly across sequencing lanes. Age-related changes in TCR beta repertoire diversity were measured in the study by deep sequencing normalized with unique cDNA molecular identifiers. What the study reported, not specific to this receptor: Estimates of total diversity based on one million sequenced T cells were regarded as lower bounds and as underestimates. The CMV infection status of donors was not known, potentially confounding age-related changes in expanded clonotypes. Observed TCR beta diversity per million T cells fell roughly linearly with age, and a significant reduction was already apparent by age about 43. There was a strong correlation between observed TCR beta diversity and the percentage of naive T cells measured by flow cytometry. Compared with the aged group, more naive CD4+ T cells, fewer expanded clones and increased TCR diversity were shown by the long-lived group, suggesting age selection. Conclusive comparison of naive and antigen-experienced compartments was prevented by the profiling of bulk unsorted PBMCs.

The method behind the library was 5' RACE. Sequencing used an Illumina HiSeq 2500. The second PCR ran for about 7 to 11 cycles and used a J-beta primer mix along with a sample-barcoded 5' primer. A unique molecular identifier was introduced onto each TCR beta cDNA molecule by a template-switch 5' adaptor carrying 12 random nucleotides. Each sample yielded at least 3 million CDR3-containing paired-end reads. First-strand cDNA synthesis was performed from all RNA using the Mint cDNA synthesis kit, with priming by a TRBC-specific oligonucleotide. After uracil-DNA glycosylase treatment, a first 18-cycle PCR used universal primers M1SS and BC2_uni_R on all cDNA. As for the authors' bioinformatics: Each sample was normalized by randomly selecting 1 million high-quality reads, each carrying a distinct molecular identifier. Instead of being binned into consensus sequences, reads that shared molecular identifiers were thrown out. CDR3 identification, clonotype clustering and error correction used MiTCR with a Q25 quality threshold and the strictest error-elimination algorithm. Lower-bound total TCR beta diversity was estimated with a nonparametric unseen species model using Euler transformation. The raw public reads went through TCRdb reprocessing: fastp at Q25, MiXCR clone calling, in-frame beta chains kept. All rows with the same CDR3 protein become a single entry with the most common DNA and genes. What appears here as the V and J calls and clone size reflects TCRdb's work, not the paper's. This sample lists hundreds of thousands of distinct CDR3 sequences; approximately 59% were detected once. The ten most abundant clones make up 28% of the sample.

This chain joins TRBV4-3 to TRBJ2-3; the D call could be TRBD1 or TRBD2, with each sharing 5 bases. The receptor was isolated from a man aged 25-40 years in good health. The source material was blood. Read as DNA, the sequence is TGCGCCAGCAGCCGAGGGGAAACAGATACGCAGTATTTT. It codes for CASSRGETDTQYF.